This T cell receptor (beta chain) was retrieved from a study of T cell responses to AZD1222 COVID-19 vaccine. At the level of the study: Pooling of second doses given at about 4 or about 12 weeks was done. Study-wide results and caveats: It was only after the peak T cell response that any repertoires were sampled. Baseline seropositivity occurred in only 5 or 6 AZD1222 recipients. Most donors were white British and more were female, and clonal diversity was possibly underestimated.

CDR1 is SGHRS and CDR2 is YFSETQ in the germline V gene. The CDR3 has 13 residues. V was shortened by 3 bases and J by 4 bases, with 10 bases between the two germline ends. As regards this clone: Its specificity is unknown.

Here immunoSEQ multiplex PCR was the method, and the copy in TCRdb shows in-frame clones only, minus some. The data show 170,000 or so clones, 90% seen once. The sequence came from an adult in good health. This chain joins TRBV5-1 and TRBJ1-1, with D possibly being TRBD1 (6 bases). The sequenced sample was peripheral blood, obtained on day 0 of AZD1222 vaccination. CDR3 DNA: TGCGCCAGCAGCTCCAGGGGAACCACTGAAGCTTTCTTT. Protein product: CASSSRGTTEAFF.